Listed here are 17 T cell receptor beta chains from one sample, sequenced in a study of T cells in Graves' hyperthyroidism and ophthalmopathy. Using RNA transcripts as the source, TCR beta CDR3 regions were amplified. With the HTBI primer set, the TCR CDR3 went through a first round of RT-PCR. TCRdb re-derived calls from the multiplex PCR reads in MiXCR, one entry per CDR3 protein. The sample has 350,000 to 450,000 distinct CDR3 sequences, around 14% seen once. The sequenced sample consisted of blood. The receptor source for this set is a woman aged 60-75 years with Graves' hyperthyroidism.

The chain combines TRBV4-1 with TRBJ2-1, with 13 positions matching TRBD2. In germline, CDR1 is MGHRA, CDR2 YSYEKL. The CDR3 covers 15 residues. Trimming at V came to 3 bases and at J to 6 bases, leaving 2 bases not matched to a gene. In nucleotides, the CDR3 is TGCGCCAGCAGCCATGGACTAGCGGGAGTCAATGAGCAGTTCTTC. The encoded protein is CASSHGLAGVNEQFF.

This chain connects TRBV7-3 to TRBJ1-2; a possible D gene is TRBD1 (6 bases). Trimming took off 1 base at V and 6 bases at J, with 9 bases between the two ends. CDR1 is SGHTA, CDR2 FQGTGA, per germline. The CDR3 is made up of 13 amino acids. The CDR3 DNA sequence: TGTGCCAGCAGCTTAAATTGGGGGCATGGCTACACCTTC. Translation gives CASSLNWGHGYTF.

The chain recombines TRBV27 with TRBJ2-7, with TRBD1 identical over 7 bases. Germline V gene lookup returns CDR1 MNHEY and CDR2 SMNVEV (reference sequence). CDR3 length: 13 residues. V trimming: 3 bases; J trimming: 3 bases; junction bases outside the gene matches: 2. Written as DNA, the CDR3 is TGTGCCAGCAGTTTCGGACAGGACTACGAGCAGTACTTC. Translation: CASSFGQDYEQYF.

This clonotype occurred a few times. V and J are TRBV28 and TRBJ2-1; 10 bases match TRBD2. The CDR3 covers 17 residues. Germline CDR1 MDHEN, CDR2 SYDVKM. With 7 bases clipped from V and 7 bases from J, the junction kept 16 bases outside the gene matches. The CDR3 sequence: CASKQISLAGAGNEQFF. DNA of the CDR3: TGTGCCAGCAAGCAGATCTCTCTAGCGGGAGCGGGGAATGAGCAGTTCTTC.

Only a few counts were recorded for this clonotype. It may be a read error: a sequence one base away is much more abundant. The chain uses TRBV11-2 and TRBJ2-1; D ambiguous. The CDR3 covers 15 residues. The V gene lost 8 bases and the J gene lost 2 bases, with 16 bases spanning the gap. Germline CDR1 SGHAT, CDR2 FQNNGV. Here the CDR3 reads CASGSNRGTYNEQFF. The CDR3 bases are TGTGCCAGCGGCTCTAATCGAGGAACCTACAATGAGCAGTTCTTC.

Ten or more counts support this clonotype. The chain couples TRBV3-1 to TRBJ1-4; the D is unclear. V was pared by 4 bases and J by 8 bases, with 5 bases between. CDR3 size: 11 residues. The germline gives CDR1 LGHDT, CDR2 YNNKEL (reference sequence). The CDR3 is CASSPGEKLFF. The CDR3 bases are TGTGCCAGCAGCCCCGGCGAAAAACTGTTTTTT.

This clonotype appeared many times. The genes are TRBV28 and TRBJ2-1; 10 nucleotides agree with TRBD1. The junction had 5 bases not matched to a gene; V was cut back by 2 bases and J by 4 bases. CDR3 length: 16 amino acids. Per germline, CDR1 MDHEN and CDR2 SYDVKM. CDR3 nucleotide sequence: TGTGCCAGCAGTTTAACGGGACAGGGGAGATACAATGAGCAGTTCTTC. This encodes CASSLTGQGRYNEQFF. Using reference TRBV28 and TRBJ2-1 for the parts outside the CDR3, the full variable domain is DVKVTQSSRYLVKRTGEKVFLECVQDMDHENMFWYRQDPGLGLRLIYFSYDVKMKEKGDIPEGYSVSREKKERFSLILESASTNQTSMYLCASSLTGQGRYNEQFFGPGTRLTVL.

The chain links TRBV9 to TRBJ1-4; TRBD1 matches 8 bases. The germline CDR1 and CDR2 sequences are SGDLS and YYNGEE. The CDR3 is made up of 15 amino acids. J gave up 5 bases and V 4 bases, and 7 bases lay outside the gene matches. CDR3 region: CASSRTGTGNEKLFF. CDR3 sequence (DNA): TGTGCCAGCAGCCGGACCGGGACAGGCAATGAAAAACTGTTTTTT.

The rearrangement joins TRBV7-4 to TRBJ2-7, with TRBD2 matching over 8 bases. Per germline, CDR1 SGHVT and CDR2 SQSDAQ. J was trimmed by 2 bases and V by 7 bases; bases with no gene match: 10. The CDR3 consists of 15 residues. CDR3 sequence reads: CASIMSGRGPYEQYF. The CDR3 nucleotides read TGTGCCAGCATCATGAGCGGGAGAGGCCCCTACGAGCAGTACTTC. The whole variable domain, remainder taken from reference TRBV7-4 and TRBJ2-7, is GAGVSQSPRYKVAKRGRDVALRCDSISGHVTLYWYRQTLGQGSEVLTYSQSDAQRDKSGRPSGRFSAERPERSVSTLKIQRTEQGDSAVYLCASIMSGRGPYEQYFGPGTRLTVT.

This clonotype was found many times. The chain recombines TRBV2 with TRBJ2-1, with TRBD1 matching over 9 bases. The CDR3 totals 15 residues. J gave up 6 bases and V 4 bases, and 7 bases lay outside the gene matches. Germline CDR1 is SNHLY and CDR2 is FYNNEI. CDR3: CASSGRDRELNEQFF. CDR3 DNA sequence: TGTGCCAGCAGTGGCCGGGACAGGGAACTCAATGAGCAGTTCTTC.

This clonotype occurred a few times. The J gene is TRBJ1-4, the V gene TRBV4-1; D remains ambiguous. From germline, CDR1 is MGHRA and CDR2 YSYEKL. This CDR3 comprises 15 residues. V lost 0 bases to trimming and J lost 4 bases, with 9 bases between them. Here the CDR3 reads CASSQEEGFNEKLFF. DNA for the CDR3: TGCGCCAGCAGCCAAGAAGAGGGATTTAATGAAAAACTGTTTTTT.

This clonotype was counted many times. The chain is built from TRBV2 and TRBJ2-1; 7 nucleotides match TRBD2. CDR3 size: 12 residues. V lost 8 bases, J lost 7 bases, and 5 bases stayed unmatched. CDR1 is SNHLY and CDR2 is FYNNEI in the germline V gene. CDR3 in amino acids: CASGRGVNEQFF. The CDR3 DNA follows: TGTGCCAGCGGGAGGGGTGTGAATGAGCAGTTCTTC.

This clonotype has ten or more counts. The chain links TRBV10-3 to TRBJ2-7; the D is unclear. Germline V lookup: CDR1 ENHRY, CDR2 SYGVKD. V shed 4 bases and J shed 2 bases, with 9 bases lying between them. This CDR3 has 13 residues. CDR3 sequence reads: CAISVQQTYEQYF. The CDR3 coding sequence is TGTGCCATCAGTGTACAGCAAACCTACGAGCAGTACTTC.

This clonotype was seen more than once but under ten times. J is TRBJ1-5 and V is TRBV2; tentative D call: TRBD1 (6 bases). There are 14 residues in the CDR3. V was shortened by 4 bases and J by 5 bases, with 12 bases between the two germline ends. Per the germline V gene, CDR1 is SNHLY and CDR2 is FYNNEI. As DNA, the CDR3 is TGTGCCAGCAGTGGAGCGGAGGGGGATCAGCCCCAGCATTTT. It encodes CASSGAEGDQPQHF.

This clonotype was found a few times. Being one base from a much bigger clone, this may be a read error. The chain is built from TRBV13 and TRBJ1-2; D perhaps matches TRBD1 (5 bases). The CDR3 is 14 amino acids. Germline values: CDR1 PRHDT, CDR2 FYEKMQ (reference sequence). Trimming shortened V by 10 bases and J by 5 bases, and 20 bases separated the two germline ends. This chain's CDR3 is CANRRAGPRYGYTF. CDR3 nucleotides: TGTGCCAACAGGAGGGCGGGACCTAGATATGGCTACACCTTC.

This clonotype was seen more than once but under ten times. CDR3 sequence: CASTKTGTPMNTEAFF. CDR3 coding DNA: TGTGCCAGCACCAAAACCGGGACACCTATGAACACTGAAGCTTTCTTT. The V call is TRBV9, the J call TRBJ1-1; D might be TRBD1 (6 bases). V lost 6 bases and J 0 bases, leaving 18 bases between the germline ends. Germline V lookup: CDR1 SGDLS, CDR2 YYNGEE. The CDR3 is made up of 16 amino acids. Full variable domain (missing parts from reference TRBV9 and TRBJ1-1): DSGVTQTPKHLITATGQRVTLRCSPRSGDLSVYWYQQSLDQGLQFLIQYYNGEERAKGNILERFSAQQFPDLHSELNLSSLELGDSALYFCASTKTGTPMNTEAFFGQGTRLTVV.

V usage is TRBV24-1 and J usage is TRBJ1-2; D is unresolved. V was clipped by 4 bases and J by 5 bases, with 7 bases between them. Germline V CDR1 and CDR2: KGHDR, SFDVKD. The CDR3 is 12 residues long. The CDR3 bases are TGTGCCACCAGTGAGTACAGATATGGCTACACCTTC. This sequence encodes CATSEYRYGYTF.